This T cell receptor beta chain stems from a study of T-cell memory formation after mild COVID-19. As for the study in general: Clustering of TCRs was largely donor specific.

TCRdb re-called the 5' RACE reads through MiXCR, storing one row per CDR3 protein. The repertoire holds 300,000 to 350,000 distinct CDR3 sequences, with 19% as singletons. This clonotype was found a few times. Its target is unknown. Study results and caveats: Day 37-peaking second-wave clones had unconfirmed SARS-CoV-2 specificity. Memory sampled before infection contained some responding clones, suggesting cross-reactive memory joined. Day 15 to 85 contracting clones showed balanced CD4/CD8; day 15 to 37 expanders favored CD4+.

CDR3 length: 12 residues. Trimming stripped 5 bases from V and 8 bases from J, with 12 bases between. This TCR derives from a young man who had mild COVID-19 (a few samples of this study predate the infection). Cell type and time point are not known. Material for sequencing was PBMCs or a T cell subset sorted from them (not recorded which). The rearrangement uses TRBV12-3 or TRBV12-4 and TRBJ1-1, with D perhaps TRBD1 (6 bases). The CDR3 loop is CASSKGTGEAFF. The CDR3 nucleotides are TGTGCCAGCAGTAAGGGCACAGGGGAAGCTTTCTTT.